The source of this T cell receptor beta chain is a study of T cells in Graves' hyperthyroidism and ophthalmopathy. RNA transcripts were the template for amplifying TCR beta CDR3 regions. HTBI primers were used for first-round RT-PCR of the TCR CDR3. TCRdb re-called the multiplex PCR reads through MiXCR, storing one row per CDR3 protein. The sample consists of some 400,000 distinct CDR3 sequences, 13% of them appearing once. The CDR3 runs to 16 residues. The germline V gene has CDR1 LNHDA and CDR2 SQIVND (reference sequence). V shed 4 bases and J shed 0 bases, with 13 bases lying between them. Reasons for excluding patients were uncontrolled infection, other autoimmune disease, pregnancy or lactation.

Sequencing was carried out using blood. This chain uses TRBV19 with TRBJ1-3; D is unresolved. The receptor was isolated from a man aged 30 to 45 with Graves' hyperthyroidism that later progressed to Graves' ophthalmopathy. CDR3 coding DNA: TGTGCCAGTAGTACCCTGAGGACGGTCTCTGGAAACACCATATATTTT. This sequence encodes CASSTLRTVSGNTIYF.